This TCR beta chain was captured by sequencing in a study of T cell responses to AZD1222 COVID-19 vaccine (dated by TCRdb to about 2021). In terms of the full investigation: A total of 233 trial participants underwent TCR sequencing, of whom 207 had received two doses of AZD1222 and 26 had received two doses of the MenACWY control vaccine. Trial participants were enrolled by age into subgroups of 18-55, 56-69 and 70-plus years, and about 150, 27 and 61 TCR-sequenced participants, respectively, were included in these subgroups. Broader findings and caveats from the paper: Spike-specific TCR breadth and depth rose significantly after two AZD1222 doses compared with day 0 and with MenACWY recipients. The 56-69-year group was small, and its depth increase did not reach significance, likely because of low power. Conclusions about previously exposed vaccinees were limited because only a handful of AZD1222 recipients were SARS-CoV-2 seropositive at baseline. The whole spike protein was spanned by vaccine-associated CD4 TCRs, and dominant responses were seen in regions 160-218 and 743-854. Reportedly, close to half of the unique spike-specific TCRs recognized epitopes lying outside the regions that are mutated in the B.1.351 and B.1.1.7 variants. Participants were mostly white British, with more females than males. The authors suggested clonal diversity may have been underestimated. Because no day 14 peak-response samples were available, the repertoires could be characterized only after the peak T cell response.

From its cysteine to its phenylalanine, the CDR3 spans 13 amino acids. Only the CDR3 portion is preserved as DNA: 39 bases, with reading frame beginning at the first base. V and J are truncated by 11 bases and 2 bases respectively, leaving an intervening sequence of 15 bases. The germline V gene sets CDR1 to MNHEY and CDR2 to SVGAGI. Points on this clone: Its antigen is not yet known. Per-nucleotide qualities are absent, and no much larger clonotype sits a single base away.

In the paper's terms, the time point label means: about 28 days (+/-7) after the second vaccine dose. AZD1222 recipients with second doses at about 4 weeks or about 12 weeks were pooled, because spike-specific TCR depth and breadth did not differ between schedules. Samples from vaccinated people were obtained from the UK trials COV001 and COV002, which included a single-blind randomized controlled phase 2/3 trial of AZD1222 (ChAdOx1 nCoV-19) in healthy adults. For TCRbeta chain sequencing, PBMC samples were collected from trial participants at day 0 and at day 28 after the second dose. The CDR3 regions of human TCRbeta chains were analyzed by immunosequencing. On the authors' methods: TCRs in the repertoires were compared against a reference library of SARS-CoV-2-specific TCRs that had been generated with the MIRA antigen-specificity platform. Breadth was defined as the fraction of unique TCRs that were SARS-CoV-2-associated, and depth was defined as the fraction of total T cells that were SARS-CoV-2-associated. Using the MIRA data, every spike-specific TCR was mapped to the spike region that the TCR reacted to and assigned to either a CD4 or a CD8 class. Log10-transformed breadth and depth values were compared by one-way ANOVA with Sidak's multiple comparisons tests. TCRdb provides this immuneACCESS table in a form limited to in-frame rearrangements. Some clones are lacking; in checked studies, under half of them reflect an unresolved V gene, and why the rest are absent is not known. D and trimming come from the DNA, and the V and J calls and clone size come from that table. A total of 250,000 to 300,000 clones appear in this sample, 94% of them only once. The top ten clones comprise 0.55% of the sample.

The chain was built from TRBV6-5 and TRBJ1-2; the D gene is perhaps TRBD1, from 6 matching bases. The material was peripheral blood, obtained 28 days after the second AZD1222 dose. The TCR sequence derives from an adult who received the AZD1222 COVID-19 vaccine. CDR3 reads: CAARRQENYGYTF. The DNA sequence reads TGTGCCGCCCGGAGACAGGAAAACTATGGCTACACCTTC.